These T cell receptor beta chains were read from a single sample in a study of blood T cell repertoires in COVID-19. Generated by immunoSEQ multiplex PCR, the TCRdb table keeps only in-frame clones and is missing some. The sample yields some 200,000 clones, 81% seen once. Sequenced input: peripheral blood. Receptors were obtained from an elderly woman with COVID-19, enrolled during active disease. The CDR3 runs from the conserved cysteine through the conserved F or W. D genes are given only for firm matches. A row's size may be missing; if present it is once, few, many or a size class.

NA	NA	TRBV28	TRBJ1-2	TGTGCCAGCAGTTCAACAGGGTTGGGCTATGGCTACACCTTC	CASSSTGLGYGYTF
TRBD1	once	TRBV5-1	TRBJ1-1	TGCGCCAGCAGCTCACAGGGGAGTGATACTGAAGCTTTCTTT	CASSSQGSDTEAFF
NA	NA	TRBV7-2	TRBJ1-2	TGTGCCAGCAGCTTAAGTTCGGGTGCGGGGAATGCTGGCTACACCTTC	CASSLSSGAGNAGYTF
TRBD1	NA	TRBV11-2	TRBJ1-2	TGTGCCAGCAGCTTAGCTCCACCGGGACAGGGGTTGGGCTACACCTTC	CASSLAPPGQGLGYTF
TRBD1	NA	TRBV11-3	TRBJ2-3	TGTGCCAAACCCCCTCCACAGGGGGCTATTAGCACAGATACGCAGTATTTT	CAKPPPQGAISTDTQYF
TRBD2	NA	TRBV19	TRBJ2-3	TGTGCCAGTAGTATGTTGGAGCGGGGGGGCACAGATACGCAGTATTTT	CASSMLERGGTDTQYF
NA	NA	TRBV13	TRBJ2-7	TGTGCCAGCAGCTCCAGACAGGTCCTGGGCGAGCAGTACTTC	CASSSRQVLGEQYF
NA	many	TRBV27	TRBJ1-2	TGTGCCAGCAGTTTATCCCACCAGACAGGCAGCTACACCTTC	CASSLSHQTGSYTF
NA	NA	TRBV19	TRBJ2-3	TGTGCCAGTAGTACGTTAACGGGGTACACAGATACGCAGTATTTT	CASSTLTGYTDTQYF
NA	NA	TRBV19	TRBJ1-1	TGTGCCAGTAGTATAGTGGGTCGGGGGACGGTGACTGAAGCTTTCTTT	CASSIVGRGTVTEAFF
TRBD1	NA	TRBV7-2	TRBJ1-2	TGTGCCAGCAGCCGCGGACAGGGGGGCGGTGGCTACACCTTC	CASSRGQGGGGYTF
TRBD1	NA	TRBV4-1	TRBJ1-1	TGCGCCAGCAGCCGGACAGGGGAAGGCACTGAAGCTTTCTTT	CASSRTGEGTEAFF
TRBD2	NA	TRBV6-6	TRBJ2-2	TGTGCCAGCAGTCGAACCCCCAGCGGGAGTGGCGGGGAGCTGTTTTTT	CASSRTPSGSGGELFF
NA	few	TRBV18	TRBJ1-1	TGTGCCAGCTCACCTGCCGGCACTGAAGCTTTCTTT	CASSPAGTEAFF
TRBD2	NA	TRBV4-1	TRBJ2-7	TGCGCCAGCAGTCAGACTAGCGGGAGTCCCTACGAGCAGTACTTC	CASSQTSGSPYEQYF
NA	few	TRBV9	TRBJ1-2	TGTGCCAGCAGGTCGACATATGGCTACACCTTC	CASRSTYGYTF
TRBD2	NA	TRBV28	TRBJ2-1	TGTGCCAGCAAGGGACTAGCGGGAGGGCGCTCCTACAATGAGCAGTTCTTC	CASKGLAGGRSYNEQFF
NA	NA	TRBV7-3	TRBJ2-5	TGTGCCAGCAGCTCCGGGATGGGTGAGACCCAGTACTTC	CASSSGMGETQYF
TRBD1	NA	TRBV2	TRBJ2-7	TGTGCCAGCAGTGGGGACAGGGACCACGAGCAGTACTTC	CASSGDRDHEQYF
TRBD2	NA	TRBV19	TRBJ2-3	TGTGCCAGTAGGTCTAGCGGGATGGGTTCAGATACGCAGTATTTT	CASRSSGMGSDTQYF
NA	NA	TRBV7-8	TRBJ2-1	TGTGCCAGCAGCCTGATCAGCGGAACGCAGTTCTTC	CASSLISGTQFF
TRBD2	NA	TRBV19	TRBJ2-1	TGTGCCAGTAGTACCCAAGGGACTAGCGGGGGCCATGAGCAGTTCTTC	CASSTQGTSGGHEQFF
TRBD1	many	TRBV4-2	TRBJ1-2	TGTGCCAGCAGCCCCGGGACAGGGGTTAGGAACATCTATGGCTACACCTTC	CASSPGTGVRNIYGYTF
NA	NA	TRBV5-5	TRBJ2-1	TGTGCCAGCAGCAAATCCCTTAGTAGCTCCTACAATGAGCAGTTCTTC	CASSKSLSSSYNEQFF
TRBD1	NA	TRBV5-1	TRBJ1-4	TGCGCCAGCAGCTTAAATTTCGACAGGGATGAAAAACTGTTTTTT	CASSLNFDRDEKLFF
NA	NA	TRBV5-6	TRBJ1-2	TGTGCCAGCAGCTTGGGACAGTTTAATCCTTATGGCTACACCTTC	CASSLGQFNPYGYTF
NA	NA	TRBV19	TRBJ1-2	TGTGCCAGTAGTTCGTGGACACCAAACTATGGCTACACCTTC	CASSSWTPNYGYTF
TRBD1	NA	TRBV2	TRBJ1-4	TGTGCCAGCAGTCAGGGACAGTTTCCTCCAACTAATGAAAAACTGTTTTTT	CASSQGQFPPTNEKLFF
NA	NA	TRBV3-1/TRBV3-2	TRBJ1-1	TGTGCCAGCAGCCAAGGGGAGGGCACTGAAGCTTTCTTT	CASSQGEGTEAFF
TRBD1	NA	TRBV28	TRBJ1-4	TGTGCCAGCCGTTGGGACAGGGAGGGAAAACTGTTTTTT	CASRWDREGKLFF
NA	NA	TRBV7-9	TRBJ2-1	TGTGCCAGCAGCTTAGTCTGGGGCGGGATAAATGAGCAGTTCTTC	CASSLVWGGINEQFF
TRBD1	NA	TRBV7-2	TRBJ2-3	TGTGCCAGCATGGTGGACAGGGTGGGTTTCGATACGCAGTATTTT	CASMVDRVGFDTQYF
TRBD1	many	TRBV28	TRBJ2-7	TGTGCCAGCACCCCCGGGACAGGCTCCTACGAGCAGTACTTC	CASTPGTGSYEQYF
NA	NA	TRBV6-5	TRBJ1-2	TGTGCCAGTCGGGGGTCGACTAACTATGGCTACACCTTC	CASRGSTNYGYTF
TRBD1	NA	TRBV7-9	TRBJ1-4	TGTGCCAGCAGCCGGGGACAGGGAACTAATGAAAAACTGTTTTTT	CASSRGQGTNEKLFF
TRBD2	NA	TRBV9	TRBJ2-1	TGTGCCAGCAGCCCCTTTGGTAGCGGGAGTTACAATGAGCAGTTCTTC	CASSPFGSGSYNEQFF
NA	NA	TRBV15	TRBJ2-7	TGTGCCACCAGCAGAGATGGTAAAGGGAGGGAGCAGTACTTC	CATSRDGKGREQYF
NA	NA	TRBV5-1	TRBJ1-2	TGCGCCAGCAGCTCGACAGGAATAGGGCTCGGGTATGGCTACACCTTC	CASSSTGIGLGYGYTF
TRBD1	NA	TRBV19	TRBJ1-2	TGTGCCAGTAGTATTACCGGGACAGCCTATGGCTACACCTTC	CASSITGTAYGYTF
TRBD1	NA	TRBV6-2/TRBV6-3	TRBJ1-1	TGTGCCAGCAGTTACTATGGACAGGGGCCCCCGCTGGCTGAAGCTTTCTTT	CASSYYGQGPPLAEAFF
NA	NA	TRBV5-6	TRBJ1-1	TGTGCCAGCAGCCCGACAGACAACACTGAAGCTTTCTTT	CASSPTDNTEAFF
TRBD2	NA	TRBV10-1	TRBJ2-1	TGCGCCAGCAGTGATACGGGGACTAGCGGGAGAGAAGGCTCCTACAATGAGCAGTTCTTC	CASSDTGTSGREGSYNEQFF
NA	NA	TRBV5-1	TRBJ2-6	TGCGCCAGCAGCTTGGTAGGGGTCCCTGGGGCCAACGTCCTGACTTTC	CASSLVGVPGANVLTF
NA	NA	TRBV18	TRBJ2-7	TGTGCCAGCTCACCCCTCTCGGGAGCTGGCTACGAGCAGTACTTC	CASSPLSGAGYEQYF
NA	NA	TRBV28	TRBJ2-1	TGTGCCAGCAGTTTCTACGGCTCCTACAATGAGCAGTTCTTC	CASSFYGSYNEQFF
NA	few	TRBV6-1	TRBJ1-6	TGTGCCAGCAGTGAGAGGGCAGCCTATAATTCACCCCTCCACTTT	CASSERAAYNSPLHF
NA	NA	TRBV2	TRBJ2-3	TGTGCCAGCAGCTCTGGGGCCGGGCCCACAGATACGCAGTATTTT	CASSSGAGPTDTQYF
TRBD1	NA	TRBV5-1	TRBJ2-4	TGCGCCAGCAGCCTCGACAGGGTTGGGAACATTCAGTACTTC	CASSLDRVGNIQYF
NA	NA	TRBV21-1	TRBJ1-1	TGTGCCAGCAGAGATACAGGGAACACTGAAGCTTTCTTT	CASRDTGNTEAFF
NA	NA	TRBV9	TRBJ2-7	TGTGCCAGCAGCGTAGCGATGGACAGCCTGGGGCAGTACTTC	CASSVAMDSLGQYF
NA	NA	TRBV19	TRBJ2-5	TGTGCCAGTACCGAGGTGGGGGGAACTCGAGAGACCCAGTACTTC	CASTEVGGTRETQYF
NA	NA	TRBV27	TRBJ2-3	TGTGCCAGCAACCCAATTAGCGGAGCTAGCACAGATACGCAGTATTTT	CASNPISGASTDTQYF
NA	NA	TRBV2	TRBJ2-5	TGTGCCAGCAGTGACCCCGGGGGGCGCGAGACCCAGTACTTC	CASSDPGGRETQYF
TRBD2	NA	TRBV5-1	TRBJ2-3	TGCGCCAGCAGCTTGGGACTAGCGGGGGGGCCCACAGATACGCAGTATTTT	CASSLGLAGGPTDTQYF